This T cell receptor beta chain was recovered during a study of T cells in Graves' hyperthyroidism and ophthalmopathy. Study-level points and caveats: A 13 V-J model separated ophthalmopathy from stable hyperthyroidism.

TCR beta CDR3 regions were amplified from RNA transcripts. A set of HTBI primers served as the primers for a first-round RT-PCR of the TCR CDR3. TCRdb fed the multiplex PCR reads into MiXCR, producing one record per CDR3 protein. The data contain more than 300,000 distinct CDR3 sequences, approximately 17% of them singletons. There are many counts of this clonotype. Its antigen is undetermined. CDR1 is DFQATT, CDR2 SNEGSKA, per germline (reference sequence). The CDR3 consists of 13 residues. V was cut by 2 bases and J by 5 bases, with 12 bases left in between. Diagnosis rested on symptoms, serum thyroxine and TRAb, thyroid ultrasound, and orbital computed tomography.

Sequencing was carried out using blood. The clonotype originates from a man younger than 35 with Graves' ophthalmopathy. V is TRBV20-1 and J is TRBJ2-5; TRBD1 or TRBD2 may be the D gene (6 bases each). The CDR3 bases are TGCAGTGCTAGACAAGGGGGGCGGGAGACCCAGTACTTC. Amino acids: CSARQGGRETQYF.